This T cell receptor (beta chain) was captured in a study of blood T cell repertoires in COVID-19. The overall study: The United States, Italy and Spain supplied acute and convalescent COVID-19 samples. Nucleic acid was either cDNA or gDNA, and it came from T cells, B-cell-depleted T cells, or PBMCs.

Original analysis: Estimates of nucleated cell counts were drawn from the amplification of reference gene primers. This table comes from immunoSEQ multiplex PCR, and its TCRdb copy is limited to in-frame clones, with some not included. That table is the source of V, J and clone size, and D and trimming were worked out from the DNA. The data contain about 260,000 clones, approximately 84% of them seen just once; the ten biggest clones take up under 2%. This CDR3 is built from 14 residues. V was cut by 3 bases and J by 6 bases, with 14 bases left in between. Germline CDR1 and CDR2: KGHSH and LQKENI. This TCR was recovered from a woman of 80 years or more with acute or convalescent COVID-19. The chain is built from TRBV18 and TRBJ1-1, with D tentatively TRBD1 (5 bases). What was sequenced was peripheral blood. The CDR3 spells CASSPTESVAEAFF. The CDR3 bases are TGTGCCAGCTCACCGACAGAGTCTGTCGCTGAAGCTTTCTTT.